This T cell receptor (beta chain) was profiled in a study of cytomegalovirus exposure and HLA in healthy donors. Points from the study as a whole: Later work associated more than 15,000 TCR beta sequences with HLA alleles at 0.05 false discovery rate.

The CDR3 runs to 12 residues. Trimming cost V 6 bases and J 8 bases, with 13 bases left between them. Germline V lookup: CDR1 MDHEN, CDR2 SYDVKM. A word on this clone: Its antigen is unknown.

Primers for the PCR totalled 60 Vbeta and 13 Jbeta. Method: immunoSEQ multiplex PCR; TCRdb's copy keeps in-frame clones and lacks some. The repertoire holds around 140,000 clones, with around 78% as singletons. This chain joins TRBV28 and TRBJ1-2; no reliable D call. Input material: PBMCs. The receptor was derived from a female donor in good health and CMV-seropositive. CDR3 protein: CASSEGGGGYTF. In nucleotides, the CDR3 is TGTGCCAGCAGCGAAGGAGGCGGCGGCTACACCTTC.